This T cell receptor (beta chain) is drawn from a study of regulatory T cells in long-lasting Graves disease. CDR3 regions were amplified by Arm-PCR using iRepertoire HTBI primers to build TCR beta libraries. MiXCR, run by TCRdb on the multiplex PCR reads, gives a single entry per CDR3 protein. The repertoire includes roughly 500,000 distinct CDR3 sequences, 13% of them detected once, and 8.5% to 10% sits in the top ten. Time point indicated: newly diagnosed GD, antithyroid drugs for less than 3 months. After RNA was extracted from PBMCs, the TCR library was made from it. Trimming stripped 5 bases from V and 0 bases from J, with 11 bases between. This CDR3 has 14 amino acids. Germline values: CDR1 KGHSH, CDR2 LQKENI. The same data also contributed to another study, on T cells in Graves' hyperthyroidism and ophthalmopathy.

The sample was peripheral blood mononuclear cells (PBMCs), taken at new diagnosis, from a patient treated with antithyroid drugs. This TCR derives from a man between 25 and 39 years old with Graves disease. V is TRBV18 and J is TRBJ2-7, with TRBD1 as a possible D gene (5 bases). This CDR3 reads CASSKTGISYEQYF. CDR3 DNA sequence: TGTGCCAGCTCAAAAACAGGAATCTCCTACGAGCAGTACTTC.